This record looks at one TCR beta chain sequence and its context. The sample is drawn from a study of monozygotic twins with inflammatory bowel disease. No DNA is given; TCRdb re-called the 5' RACE reads and lists each CDR3 protein once. The sample has roughly 170,000 distinct CDR3 sequences. CDR1 is PRHDT and CDR2 is FYEKMQ in the germline V gene (reference sequence). The CDR3 sequence is 12 residues long. The chain is built from TRBV13 and TRBJ1-1. This clonotype was sampled from a human donor with ulcerative colitis or Crohn's disease, or a healthy co-twin of an affected twin (not recorded which). The sequenced sample was blood. CDR3 residues: CASSLSRTEAFF.